The source of this T cell receptor (beta chain) is a study of OX40 agonist ivuxolimab in advanced cancers. Overall study context: Age averaged around 54 years (range about 20 to 80), and roughly 80% were male.

Points on this clone: What it binds is unknown.

Germline V gene data show CDR1 as WSHSY and CDR2 as SAAADI. V dropped 6 bases and J dropped 1; count of bases not matched to a gene: 6. The CDR3 covers 16 residues. General study findings and limits: At doses 0.1 to 3.0 mg/kg, CD4+ and CD8+ clones expanded. Certain nonresponders likewise exhibited a low normalized T-cell clonal expansion.

Repertoires were generated with immunoSEQ multiplex PCR, while TCRdb's copy carries only in-frame clones and drops some. There are some 60,000 clones in the sample; about 80% occur only once, and around 4.5% lies in the top ten. The chain uses TRBV10-2 and TRBJ2-2; TRBD2 matches 9 bases. The sample in question was CD4+ or CD8+ T cells sorted from blood, obtained in a trial of the OX40 agonist ivuxolimab. The sequence derives from an adult with an advanced solid tumor such as melanoma, head and neck, liver or kidney cancer. CDR3 in DNA: TGCGCCAGCAGCTCCAGAGCGGGAGGGAACACCGGGGAGCTGTTTTTT. Protein sequence: CASSSRAGGNTGELFF.